The 4 T cell receptor beta chains listed next were all sequenced from one sample in a study of blood T cell repertoires in COVID-19. The protocol was immunoSEQ multiplex PCR, while the TCRdb copy is restricted to in-frame clones and leaves out a portion. The sample lists around 70,000 clones; 86% were seen once. Material: peripheral blood. The receptors come from a young man with acute or convalescent COVID-19.

The V gene is TRBV20-1, the J gene TRBJ1-4; unclear D gene. Germline loops: CDR1 DFQATT, CDR2 SNEGSKA (reference sequence). CDR3 length equals 12 residues. V was shortened by 3 bases and J by 7 bases, with 9 bases between the two germline ends. CDR3 sequence reads: CSASPGSEKLFF. The DNA for the CDR3 is TGCAGTGCTAGTCCCGGGAGTGAAAAACTGTTTTTT.

This chain links TRBV6-5 with TRBJ2-3, with TRBD1 matching 8 bases. Per the germline V gene, CDR1 is MNHEY and CDR2 is SVGAGI. V lost 0 bases, J lost 1 base, and 3 bases stayed unmatched. This CDR3 has 16 residues. CDR3 nucleotide sequence: TGTGCCAGCAGTTACTCCCCGGGACAGGGCACAGATACGCAGTATTTT. It translates to CASSYSPGQGTDTQYF.

This clone was counted once. This chain uses TRBV6-5 with TRBJ2-7; D gene ambiguous. Germline V gene sequence: CDR1 MNHEY, CDR2 SVGAGI. CDR3 size: 11 residues. The germline V and J ends were trimmed by 5 bases and 3 bases, with 5 bases remaining between them. The CDR3 reads CASSLNYEQYF. As DNA, the CDR3 is TGTGCCAGCAGTCTTAACTACGAGCAGTACTTC.

Details on this clone: The junction and the germline gene differ at one end; a read error may be behind it. The V call is TRBV6-4, the J call TRBJ2-2, with 7 bases aligning to TRBD1. The CDR3 runs to 16 residues. Germline values: CDR1 MRHNA, CDR2 SNTAGT. The CDR3 region has the DNA TGTGCCAGCAGTGACTCCCCGACAGGGAACGCCGGGGAGCTGTTTTTT. Translating it yields CASSDSPTGNAGELFF.